This passage covers 12 T cell receptor beta chains from one sample sequenced in a study of PD-L1 blockade in urothelial cancer. Profiling relied on immunoSEQ multiplex PCR, and the TCRdb table lists in-frame clones only, not all of them. The table includes about 49,000 clones, roughly nine tenths detected once. Sequencing was performed on PBMCs, taken around atezolizumab (anti-PD-L1) treatment. The receptor source for this set is a man aged 60 to 69 with urothelial cancer.

The genes are TRBV9 and TRBJ1-2, with TRBD1 matching 8 bases. CDR1 and CDR2 (germline): SGDLS, YYNGEE. The CDR3 is made up of 14 amino acids. V lost 5 bases, J lost 4 bases, and 7 bases stayed unmatched. The CDR3 bases are TGTGCCAGCAGGGCCACAGGGGGGACCTATGGCTACACCTTC. Its protein is CASRATGGTYGYTF.

This chain joins TRBV7-9 and TRBJ1-1, with a possible D match to TRBD1 (5 bases). This CDR3 has 15 amino acids. Trimming took off 0 bases at V and 1 base at J, with 9 bases between the two ends. Germline CDR1 and CDR2: SEHNR and FQNEAQ (reference sequence). The CDR3 DNA follows: TGTGCCAGCAGCTTAGCGGGGGGAGGGAACACTGAAGCTTTCTTT. Residues: CASSLAGGGNTEAFF. The full variable domain, completed using reference TRBV7-9 and TRBJ1-1, is DTGVSQNPRHKITKRGQNVTFRCDPISEHNRLYWYRQTLGQGPEFLTYFQNEAQLEKSRLLSDRFSAERPKGSFSTLEIQRTEQGDSAMYLCASSLAGGGNTEAFFGQGTRLTVV.

The V and J genes are TRBV7-3 and TRBJ2-3, with D possibly matching TRBD2 (6 bases). The V end lost 2 bases, the J end lost 4 bases, and 10 bases lay between the germline ends. In germline, CDR1 is SGHTA, CDR2 FQGTGA. The length of the CDR3 is 14 residues. For the CDR3, the DNA is TGTGCCAGCAGCTTAGCAGGAGGGGCAGATACGCAGTATTTT. Translating it yields CASSLAGGADTQYF.

The gene calls are TRBV5-1 and TRBJ2-5; D gene uncertain. V gave up 0 bases and J gave up 3 bases, with 6 bases separating them. CDR1 and CDR2 from the germline V gene are SGHRS and YFSETQ. This CDR3 spans 13 amino acids. Here the CDR3 reads CASSLGGEETQYF. In DNA, the CDR3 is TGCGCCAGCAGCTTGGGAGGAGAAGAGACCCAGTACTTC. Filled out from reference TRBV5-1 and TRBJ2-5, the complete variable domain reads KAGVTQTPRYLIKTRGQQVTLSCSPISGHRSVSWYQQTPGQGLQFLFEYFSETQRNKGNFPGRFSGRQFSNSRSEMNVSTLELGDSALYLCASSLGGEETQYFGPGTRLLVL.

This clone appeared a few times. V usage is TRBV6-1 and J usage is TRBJ2-7; D might be TRBD1 (6 bases). The CDR3 has 15 amino acids. Germline CDR1 is MNHNS and CDR2 is SASEGT. Between the trimmed V and J ends, which lost 5 bases and 1 base, there was a span of 15 bases. CDR3 sequence: CASSRQVVGSYEQYF. DNA of the CDR3: TGTGCCAGCAGTAGACAGGTCGTGGGGTCCTACGAGCAGTACTTC.

This clone was recorded a few times. V gene TRBV5-6 combines with J gene TRBJ1-1; D is undetermined. Trimming shortened V by 7 bases and J by 6 bases, and 16 bases separated the two germline ends. Germline V gene data show CDR1 as SGHDT and CDR2 as YYEEEE. The CDR3 extends over 13 amino acids. The CDR3 DNA reads as TGTGCCAGCGAATTGAACTTAAAGTCTGAAGCTTTCTTT. Its translation is CASELNLKSEAFF.

Only a few counts were recorded for this clone. The genes are TRBV5-1 and TRBJ2-2; TRBD2 is a possible D gene (6 bases). This CDR3 spans 18 amino acids. V was shortened by 2 bases and J by 6 bases, with 23 bases between the two germline ends. Germline assignment: CDR1 SGHRS and CDR2 YFSETQ. The chain's CDR3 is CASSFRRGKSREAGELFF. For the CDR3, the DNA is TGCGCCAGCAGCTTCAGGAGGGGAAAGAGTCGAGAGGCCGGGGAGCTGTTTTTT.

This sequence joins TRBV29-1 and TRBJ2-1, with 10 bases identical to TRBD1. Germline lookup yields CDR1 SQVTM and CDR2 ANQGSEA. The CDR3 loop spans 14 amino acids. The trim removed 4 bases at V and 6 bases at J, leaving 6 bases unmatched. The CDR3: CSVARGTGANEQFF. CDR3 DNA sequence: TGCAGCGTTGCTCGCGGGACAGGGGCCAATGAGCAGTTCTTC.

On this clone itself: The sample has other DNA sequences that encode this CDR3 too. The rearrangement uses TRBV13 and TRBJ1-1; unclear D gene. The V gene's germline CDR1 is PRHDT and CDR2 FYEKMQ (reference sequence). Between the trimmed V and J ends, which lost 4 bases and 4 bases, there was a span of 13 bases. The CDR3 has 14 residues. CDR3: CASSSSRGSTEAFF. In nucleotides, the CDR3 is TGTGCCAGCAGCTCTTCCCGAGGGAGCACTGAAGCTTTCTTT.

The chain links TRBV10-1 to TRBJ2-2; weak D call: TRBD1 (5 bases). Germline V gene sequence: CDR1 WNHNN, CDR2 SYGVQD (reference sequence). Between the trimmed V and J ends, which lost 0 bases and 4 bases, there was a span of 9 bases. This CDR3 has 15 amino acids. The CDR3 nucleotides read TGCGCCAGCAGTGAGTCCAGGGCCAGCACCGGGGAGCTGTTTTTT. Its translation: CASSESRASTGELFF.

This sequence joins TRBV7-2 and TRBJ1-1; 11 nucleotides match TRBD1. J lost 5 bases, V lost 6 bases, and 5 bases had no gene match. Germline CDR1 is SGHTA and CDR2 is FQGNSA. The CDR3 has 14 amino acids. CDR3 region: CASRRTGGGTEAFF. For the CDR3, the DNA is TGTGCCAGCAGGCGGACAGGGGGCGGTACTGAAGCTTTCTTT.

The sample holds one count of this clone. The V and J genes are TRBV7-9 and TRBJ1-5; unclear D gene. Germline-derived CDR1 and CDR2 are SEHNR and FQNEAQ (reference sequence). V was trimmed by 3 bases and J by 3 bases, leaving 3 bases between them. This CDR3 region has 12 residues. The CDR3 loop reads CASSFNNQPQHF. The CDR3 DNA sequence: TGTGCCAGCAGCTTTAACAATCAGCCCCAGCATTTT.